A selection of T cell receptor beta chains follows, all from one sample in a study of cytomegalovirus exposure and HLA in healthy donors. Clones were read by immunoSEQ multiplex PCR, and TCRdb kept only the in-frame ones, dropping some. The sample records around 150,000 clones, 71% being singletons. The sequenced material came from PBMCs. The receptor set was obtained from a woman in her 30s in good health and CMV-seronegative. Both conserved end residues are part of each CDR3. A D gene is named only where the DNA matches it firmly. Clone size is shown for a subset of rows, as once, few, many or a class of expanded clone.

j_call clone_size d_call v_call cdr3_nt cdr3_aa
TRBJ2-7 - - TRBV5-8 TGTGCCAGCAGCTTAGAACTAGCTGGTGACGAGCAGTACTTC CASSLELAGDEQYF
TRBJ2-1 few - TRBV29-1 TGCAGCTCTCAGGGCCCTCAGGTGGATGAGCAGTTCTTC CSSQGPQVDEQFF
TRBJ1-5 few - TRBV28 TGTGCCAGCAGTATCCGGACAGATCAGCCCCAGCATTTT CASSIRTDQPQHF
TRBJ2-3 - - TRBV10-3 TGTGCCATCAGCGCTAAGGATACGCAGTATTTT CAISAKDTQYF
TRBJ2-1 - TRBD2 TRBV7-9 TGTGCCAGCAGCCTTCCCCGCTTGGGTAGCGGGGAGGACAATGAGCAGTTCTTC CASSLPRLGSGEDNEQFF
TRBJ2-7 - - TRBV15 TGTGCCACCAGCAGAGGTACAGGTGGCCGGTACGAGCAGTACTTC CATSRGTGGRYEQYF
TRBJ2-1 once TRBD1 TRBV9 TGTGCCAGCAGCGTTTCGACAGGGCGCTACAATGAGCAGTTCTTC CASSVSTGRYNEQFF
TRBJ2-1 few TRBD2 TRBV5-8 TGTGCCAGCAGCTTGGCTAGCGGGATATCGAATGAGCAGTTCTTC CASSLASGISNEQFF
TRBJ2-3 - TRBD1 TRBV2 TGTGCCGGACAGGGATACACAGATACGCAGTATTTT CAGQGYTDTQYF
TRBJ1-1 - - TRBV7-9 TGTGCCAGCAGCTTACAGGTACCGAACACTGAAGCTTTCTTT CASSLQVPNTEAFF
TRBJ2-7 - - TRBV28 TGTGCCAGCAGTACGACTAGTCGGTGGCTCGAGCAGTACTTC CASSTTSRWLEQYF
TRBJ1-2 - - TRBV7-9 TGTGCCAGCAGCTTAAAGGGGGTGTTCCCTAACTATGGCTACACCTTC CASSLKGVFPNYGYTF
TRBJ1-4 - - TRBV7-9 TGTGCCAGCAGCGGGGCCCCAACTAATGAAAAACTGTTTTTT CASSGAPTNEKLFF
TRBJ2-1 few TRBD2 TRBV9 TGTGCCAGCAGCGTCGGAGCGGGGGGTTACAATGAGCAGTTCTTC CASSVGAGGYNEQFF
TRBJ1-2 - - TRBV30 TGTGCCTCCACGAGGGAACCCACGGGGGATGGCTACACCTTC CASTREPTGDGYTF
TRBJ2-7 few TRBD1 TRBV7-2 TGTGCCAGCAGCCCCGGGACAGTGTTCTACGAGCAGTACTTC CASSPGTVFYEQYF
TRBJ2-5 - TRBD2 TRBV4-3 TGCGCCAGCAGCCAAGCGGGGGGGCTTGAGACCCAGTACTTC CASSQAGGLETQYF
TRBJ2-2 - - TRBV28 TGTGCCAGCAGTACCCCCGTGGGGGCCCCGACCACCGGGGAGCTGTTTTTT CASSTPVGAPTTGELFF
TRBJ2-2 few - TRBV9 TGTGCCAGCACCGGGAGGATGGAGACAGGGGACACCGGGGAGCTGTTTTTT CASTGRMETGDTGELFF
TRBJ2-5 - - TRBV28 TGTGCCAGCAGTTTATGGCGAGGAGGGCAGGAGACCCAGTACTTC CASSLWRGGQETQYF
TRBJ1-4 - TRBD1 TRBV19 TGTGCCAGTAGCGCAGACCGGGACAGGGGGATTGAAAAACTGTTTTTT CASSADRDRGIEKLFF
TRBJ2-3 - - TRBV7-6 TGTGCCAGCAGCCTCCAGGAAGATACGCAGTATTTT CASSLQEDTQYF
TRBJ2-7 - TRBD2 TRBV7-2 TGTGCCAGCAGCTTGTGGCCCGGGACTAGCGGCTACGAGCAGTACTTC CASSLWPGTSGYEQYF
TRBJ2-2 - - TRBV7-6 TGTGCCAGCAGCCTTACTCCCAACACCGGGGAGCTGTTTTTT CASSLTPNTGELFF
TRBJ1-1 - - TRBV12-5 TGTGCTAGTGGTCCCCCAGGGGTGAACACTGAAGCTTTCTTT CASGPPGVNTEAFF
TRBJ2-7 - TRBD1 TRBV7-7 TGTGCCAGCAGCCCCAGGGCAGGGGGTTCCTACGAGCAGTACTTC CASSPRAGGSYEQYF
TRBJ1-2 - - TRBV9 TGTGCCAGCAGCCCCGACGGAGACTATGGCTACACCTTC CASSPDGDYGYTF
TRBJ2-2 - TRBD1 TRBV12-5 TGTGCTAGTGGAACAGGGGTTTCGGACACCGGGGAGCTGTTTTTT CASGTGVSDTGELFF
TRBJ2-5 - - TRBV28 TGTGCCAGCAGTAGAAACAGGAGGGCTGGGGAGACCCAGTACTTC CASSRNRRAGETQYF
TRBJ2-1 - - TRBV7-8 TGTGCCAGCAGCGGCGGGACCCCCGCCTACAATGAGCAGTTCTTC CASSGGTPAYNEQFF
TRBJ2-7 once TRBD1 TRBV19 TGTGCCAGTAGTATAACAGGGGGCTCCTACGAGCAGTACTTC CASSITGGSYEQYF
TRBJ2-5 - - TRBV9 TGTGCCAGCAGCGTAGGAGTAGAGACCCAGTACTTC CASSVGVETQYF
TRBJ1-2 - - TRBV27 TGTGCCAGCAGTTTAGCAGCTAACTATGGCTACACCTTC CASSLAANYGYTF
TRBJ2-3 - TRBD1 TRBV5-1 TGCGCCAGCAGCGGCCCGGGACAGGGGGTGGATACGCAGTATTTT CASSGPGQGVDTQYF
TRBJ1-2 - - TRBV4-2 TGTGCCAGCAGCCAAGATCTCGGACAGCAATACTATGGCTACCCCTTC CASSQDLGQQYYGYPF
TRBJ1-2 - - TRBV7-9 TGTGCCAGCAGCGCGGACTCTCGGGATGGCTACACCTTC CASSADSRDGYTF
TRBJ1-2 few - TRBV7-2 TGTGCCAGCAGCCTACGCTCCGCCGCCTATGGCTACACCTTC CASSLRSAAYGYTF
TRBJ1-2 - - TRBV9 TGTGCCAGCAGCGTAGATAGGACAACTAACTATGGCTACACCTTC CASSVDRTTNYGYTF
TRBJ2-1 - TRBD2 TRBV4-1 TGCGCCAGCAGCCAAGGGCGGTTAGCGGGATCTGAGCAGTTCTTC CASSQGRLAGSEQFF
TRBJ2-1 - - TRBV2 TGTGCCAGCAGCCAAAGCCTACTGAGCTCCTACAATGAGCAGTTCTTC CASSQSLLSSYNEQFF
TRBJ2-5 - TRBD2 TRBV28 TGTGCCAGCAGTCAGAACTCCGGGACTAGCGGGAGTTGGCAAGAGACCCAGTACTTC CASSQNSGTSGSWQETQYF
TRBJ1-4 - - TRBV15 TGTGCCACCAGCAGAGTTCTAGGTGAAAAACTGTTTTTT CATSRVLGEKLFF
TRBJ1-2 once TRBD1 TRBV4-1 TGCGCCAGCAGCCACCCCCTGAGAGGACAGGCGAGGGGCTATGGCTACACCTTC CASSHPLRGQARGYGYTF
TRBJ2-7 few TRBD2 TRBV15 TGTGCCACCAGCAGAGCAAGGAAGACTAGCGGTTTTTACTACGAGCAGTACTTC CATSRARKTSGFYYEQYF
TRBJ2-1 - - TRBV25-1 TGTGCCAGCAGTGAAGGATGGCAGGGAGGTGTCGATGAGCAGTTCTTC CASSEGWQGGVDEQFF
TRBJ2-3 - TRBD2 TRBV6-5 TGTGCCAGCAGACGGGCGGGGGGGCCTGCAGATACGCAGTATTTT CASRRAGGPADTQYF
TRBJ1-2 - - TRBV6-6 TGTGCCAGCAGTTCCTCCCAGGGCGAAGGTGGCTACACCTTC CASSSSQGEGGYTF
TRBJ1-5 - TRBD1 TRBV30 TGTGCCTGGAGTATTGGGACAGACAATCAGCCCCAGCATTTT CAWSIGTDNQPQHF
TRBJ2-7 - - TRBV5-6 TGTGCCAGCAGCGAAACAGGGACCTACGAGCAGTACTTC CASSETGTYEQYF
TRBJ1-4 - - TRBV6-6 TGTGCCAGCAGTACCCCCCGGGGTGAAAAACTGTTTTTT CASSTPRGEKLFF
TRBJ1-6 few TRBD1 TRBV7-2 TGTGCCAGCAGCCCAGGGACAGGGCACAGTGGGTCCCTCCACTTT CASSPGTGHSGSLHF
TRBJ1-5 - - TRBV6-1 TGTGCCAGCAGCCCCCAGGGCAATCAGCCCCAGCATTTT CASSPQGNQPQHF
TRBJ1-3 few - TRBV6-1 TGTGCCAGCAGTATCGAGGACTCTGGAAACACCATATATTTT CASSIEDSGNTIYF
TRBJ2-6 - TRBD2 TRBV5-1 TGCGCCAGCAGCTTGGCCCTGGTGAGGGAGGGAGGGGCCAACGTCCTGACTTTC CASSLALVREGGANVLTF
TRBJ2-2 - - TRBV2 TGTGCCAGCAGTGAAGGTATTCGGGGCACCGGGGAGCTGTTTTTT CASSEGIRGTGELFF